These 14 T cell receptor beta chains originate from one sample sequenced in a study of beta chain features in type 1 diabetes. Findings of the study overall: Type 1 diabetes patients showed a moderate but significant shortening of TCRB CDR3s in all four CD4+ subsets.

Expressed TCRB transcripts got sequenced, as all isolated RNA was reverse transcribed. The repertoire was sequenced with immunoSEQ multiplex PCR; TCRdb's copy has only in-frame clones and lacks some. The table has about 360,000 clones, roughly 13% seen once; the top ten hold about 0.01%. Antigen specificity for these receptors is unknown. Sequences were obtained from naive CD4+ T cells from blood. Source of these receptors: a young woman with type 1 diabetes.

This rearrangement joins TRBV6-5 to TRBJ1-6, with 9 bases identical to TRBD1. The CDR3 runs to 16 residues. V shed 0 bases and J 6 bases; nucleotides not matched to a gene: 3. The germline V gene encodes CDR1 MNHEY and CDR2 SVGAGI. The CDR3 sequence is CASSYSGQGRNSPLHF. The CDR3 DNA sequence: TGTGCCAGCAGTTACTCGGGACAGGGCCGTAATTCACCCCTCCACTTT.

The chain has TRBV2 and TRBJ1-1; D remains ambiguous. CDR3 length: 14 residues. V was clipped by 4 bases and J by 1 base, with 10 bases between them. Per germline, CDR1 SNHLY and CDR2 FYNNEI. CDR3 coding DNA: TGTGCCAGCAGTGCGGTCTCCACGAACACTGAAGCTTTCTTT. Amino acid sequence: CASSAVSTNTEAFF.

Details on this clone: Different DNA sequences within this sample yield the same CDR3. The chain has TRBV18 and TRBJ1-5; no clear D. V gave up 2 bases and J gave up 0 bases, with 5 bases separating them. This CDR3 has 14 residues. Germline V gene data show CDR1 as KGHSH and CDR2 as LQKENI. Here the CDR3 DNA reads TGTGCCAGCTCACCAGTATATAGCAATCAGCCCCAGCATTTT. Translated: CASSPVYSNQPQHF. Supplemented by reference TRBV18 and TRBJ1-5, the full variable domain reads NAGVMQNPRHLVRRRGQEARLRCSPMKGHSHVYWYRQLPEEGLKFMVYLQKENIIDESGMPKERFSAEFPKEGPSILRIQQVVRGDSAAYFCASSPVYSNQPQHFGDGTRLSIL.

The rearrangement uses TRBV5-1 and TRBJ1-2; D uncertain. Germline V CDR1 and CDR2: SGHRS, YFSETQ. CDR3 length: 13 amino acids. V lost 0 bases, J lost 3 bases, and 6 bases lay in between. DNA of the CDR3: TGCGCCAGCAGCTTGGACGGGGACTATGGCTACACCTTC. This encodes CASSLDGDYGYTF.

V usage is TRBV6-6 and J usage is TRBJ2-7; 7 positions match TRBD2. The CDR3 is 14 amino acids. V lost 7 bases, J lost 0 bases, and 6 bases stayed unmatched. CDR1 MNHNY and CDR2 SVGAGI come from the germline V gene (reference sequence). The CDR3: CASNTGGSSYEQYF. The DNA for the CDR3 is TGTGCCAGCAATACGGGCGGGAGCTCCTACGAGCAGTACTTC.

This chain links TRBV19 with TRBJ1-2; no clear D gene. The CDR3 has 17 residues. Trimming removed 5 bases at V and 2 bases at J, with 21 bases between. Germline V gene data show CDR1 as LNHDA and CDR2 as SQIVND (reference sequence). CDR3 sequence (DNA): TGTGCCAGTAGTCTACATGTCCTGGGAGCCGAAAACTATGGCTACACCTTC. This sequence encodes CASSLHVLGAENYGYTF.

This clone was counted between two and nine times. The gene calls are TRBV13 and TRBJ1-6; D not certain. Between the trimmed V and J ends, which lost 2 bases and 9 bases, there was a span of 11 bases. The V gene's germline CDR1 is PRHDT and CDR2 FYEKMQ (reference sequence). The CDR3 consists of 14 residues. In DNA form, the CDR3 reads TGTGCCAGCAGCTTACTTCGTTCGTCTTCACCCCTCCACTTT. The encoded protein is CASSLLRSSSPLHF.

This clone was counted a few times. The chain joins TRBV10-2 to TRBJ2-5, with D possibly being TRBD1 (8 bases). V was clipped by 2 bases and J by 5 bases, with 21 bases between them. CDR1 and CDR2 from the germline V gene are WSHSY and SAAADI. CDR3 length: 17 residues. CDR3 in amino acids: CASSEMAGGVGGETQYF. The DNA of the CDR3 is TGCGCCAGCAGTGAGATGGCAGGGGGCGTCGGGGGGGAGACCCAGTACTTC.

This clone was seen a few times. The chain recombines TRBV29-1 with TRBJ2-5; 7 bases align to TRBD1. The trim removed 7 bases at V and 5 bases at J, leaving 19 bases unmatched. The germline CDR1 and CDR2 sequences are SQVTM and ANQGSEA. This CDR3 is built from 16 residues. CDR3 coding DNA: TGCAGCGCTTATACGCCCGAAACAGGGGCTGGGGAGACCCAGTACTTC. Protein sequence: CSAYTPETGAGETQYF.

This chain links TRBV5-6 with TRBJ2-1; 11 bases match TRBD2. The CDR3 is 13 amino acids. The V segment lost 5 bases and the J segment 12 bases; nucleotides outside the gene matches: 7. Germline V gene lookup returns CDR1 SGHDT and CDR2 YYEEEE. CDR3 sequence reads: CASRGLAGGLQFF. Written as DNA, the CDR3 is TGTGCCAGCAGGGGGCTAGCGGGAGGTTTGCAGTTCTTC.

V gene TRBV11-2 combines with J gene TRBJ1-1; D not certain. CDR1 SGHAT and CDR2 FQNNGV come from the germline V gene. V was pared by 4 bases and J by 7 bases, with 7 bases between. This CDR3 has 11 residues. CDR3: CASSSFFEAFF. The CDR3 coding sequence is TGTGCCAGCAGCTCGTTCTTTGAAGCTTTCTTT. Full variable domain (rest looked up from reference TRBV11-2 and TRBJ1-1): EAGVAQSPRYKIIEKRQSVAFWCNPISGHATLYWYQQILGQGPKLLIQFQNNGVVDDSQLPKDRFSAERLKGVDSTLKIQPAKLEDSAVYLCASSSFFEAFFGQGTRLTVV.

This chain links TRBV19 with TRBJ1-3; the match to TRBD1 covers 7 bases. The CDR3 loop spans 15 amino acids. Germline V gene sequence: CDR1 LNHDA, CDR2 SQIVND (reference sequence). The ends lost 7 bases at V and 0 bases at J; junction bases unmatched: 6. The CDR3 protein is CASIPGQSSGNTIYF. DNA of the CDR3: TGTGCCAGTATTCCGGGACAGAGCTCTGGAAACACCATATATTTT.

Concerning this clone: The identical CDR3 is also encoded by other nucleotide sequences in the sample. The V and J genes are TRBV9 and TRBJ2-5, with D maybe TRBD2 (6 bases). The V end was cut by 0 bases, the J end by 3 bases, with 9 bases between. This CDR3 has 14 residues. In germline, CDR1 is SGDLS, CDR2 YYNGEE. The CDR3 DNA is TGTGCCAGCAGCGTAGGTAGCGGCAAAGAGACCCAGTACTTC. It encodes CASSVGSGKETQYF.

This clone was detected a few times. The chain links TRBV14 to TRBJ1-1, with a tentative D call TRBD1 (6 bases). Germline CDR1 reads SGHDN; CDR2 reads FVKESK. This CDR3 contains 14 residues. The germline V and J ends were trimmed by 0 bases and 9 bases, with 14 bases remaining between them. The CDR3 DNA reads TGTGCCAGCAGCCAAGAATCCAACAGGGCGAAAGCTTTCTTT. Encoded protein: CASSQESNRAKAFF.